Listed below are T cell receptor beta chains from one sample, sequenced in a study of blood T cell repertoires in COVID-19. Assay: immunoSEQ multiplex PCR; the TCRdb copy retains only in-frame clones and omits some. The table has about 52,000 clones, about four fifths seen once. The sample taken for sequencing was peripheral blood. The receptors were sampled from a man aged 70 or older with active COVID-19. Both conserved end residues are part of each CDR3. A D gene is named only where the DNA matches it firmly. Size values are once, few and many counts, or a class for expanded clones, and some rows have none.

J	V	size	D	CDR3	DNA
TRBJ2-2	TRBV4-1	few	-	CASSPIGTDNTGELFF	TGCGCCAGCAGCCCGATCGGGACTGACAACACCGGGGAGCTGTTTTTT
TRBJ1-2	TRBV16	-	-	CASSQLGGNYGYTF	TGTGCCAGCAGCCAACTCGGGGGTAACTATGGCTACACCTTC
TRBJ1-5	TRBV6-2/TRBV6-3	-	-	CASSYSRGGSNQPQHF	TGTGCCAGCAGTTACTCAAGGGGGGGAAGCAATCAGCCCCAGCATTTT
TRBJ1-6	TRBV28	-	-	CASSPPRSPLHF	TGTGCCAGCAGTCCTCCGCGATCACCCCTCCACTTT
TRBJ1-5	TRBV9	few	TRBD1	CASSGQGQPGNQPQHF	TGTGCCAGCAGCGGACAGGGCCAACCGGGCAATCAGCCCCAGCATTTT
TRBJ1-5	TRBV21-1	-	-	CASSPPPSGTDNQPQHF	TGTGCCAGCAGCCCCCCCCCGTCAGGGACAGATAATCAGCCCCAGCATTTT
TRBJ2-2	TRBV27	-	TRBD2	CASRTNERRGVHTGELFF	TGTGCCAGCAGGACTAACGAGAGGCGGGGGGTCCACACCGGGGAGCTGTTTTTT
TRBJ1-1	TRBV7-3	-	-	CASSLQGNTEAFF	TGTGCCAGCAGCTTACAGGGGAACACTGAAGCTTTCTTT
TRBJ1-2	TRBV9	-	-	CASSVDQRYGYTF	TGTGCCAGCAGCGTAGACCAGCGCTATGGCTACACCTTC
TRBJ2-7	TRBV7-9	-	TRBD1	CASSLAGGVDEQYF	TGTGCCAGCAGCTTAGCAGGGGGCGTCGACGAGCAGTACTTC
TRBJ2-3	TRBV6-1	-	-	CASSEGRADTQYF	TGTGCCAGCAGTGAAGGGAGGGCAGATACGCAGTATTTT
TRBJ2-7	TRBV29-1	-	-	CSVGDSAYEQYF	TGCAGCGTTGGAGACAGCGCCTACGAGCAGTACTTC